This passage covers 10 T cell receptor beta chains from one sample sequenced in a study of blood T cell repertoires in COVID-19. Some clones are missing from TCRdb's copy, which holds only in-frame ones; the method was immunoSEQ multiplex PCR. The profile shows around 250,000 clones, approximately 86% of them singletons. What was sequenced was peripheral blood. Receptors were obtained from a woman aged 60-70 years who had recovered from COVID-19.

The rearrangement links TRBV27 to TRBJ2-7; 10 bases are shared with TRBD1. This CDR3 is built from 14 residues. Germline V gene sequence: CDR1 MNHEY, CDR2 SMNVEV (reference sequence). The V segment lost 10 bases and the J segment 5 bases; nucleotides outside the gene matches: 11. The CDR3 loop reads CATSRGQGIDEQYF. The CDR3 DNA is TGTGCCACCAGCAGGGGACAGGGGATCGACGAGCAGTACTTC.

J is TRBJ2-7 and V is TRBV5-1; the D gene is possibly TRBD1 (5 bases). The CDR3 loop spans 17 amino acids. V was pared by 4 bases and J by 2 bases, with 22 bases between. Germline values: CDR1 SGHRS, CDR2 YFSETQ. The CDR3 spells CASSPGHSTVLTYEQYF. In DNA, the CDR3 is TGCGCCAGCAGCCCAGGACACTCAACGGTCCTTACCTACGAGCAGTACTTC.

Details on this clone: Germline and junction disagree at one end, which may indicate a read error. The chain employs TRBV7-7 and TRBJ2-7; possible D gene TRBD1, 7 bases. CDR1 is SSHAT, CDR2 FNYEAQ, per germline (reference sequence). This CDR3 spans 16 amino acids. The DNA of the CDR3 is TGTGCTAGCAGCACCCGACAGGGAGGTTACTCCTACGAGCAGTACTTC. Amino acids: CASSTRQGGYSYEQYF.

The chain uses TRBV4-2 and TRBJ2-5; no definite D call. Germline V lookup: CDR1 LGHNA, CDR2 YNFKEQ. Trimming stripped 1 base from V and 0 bases from J, with 6 bases between. CDR3 size: 14 residues. This CDR3 reads CASSQVNNQETQYF. In nucleotides, the CDR3 is TGTGCCAGCAGCCAAGTCAACAACCAAGAGACCCAGTACTTC.

The V and J genes are TRBV19 and TRBJ1-6; D gene ambiguous. CDR1 is LNHDA, CDR2 SQIVND, per germline (reference sequence). The CDR3 length is 13 residues. V lost 5 bases and J lost 14, with 16 bases in between. CDR3: CASSGGVDRTLHF. The CDR3, as DNA: TGTGCCAGTAGTGGCGGAGTGGATCGGACCCTCCACTTT.

This rearrangement joins TRBV5-1 to TRBJ2-6; possible D gene TRBD1, 5 bases. This CDR3 is built from 15 residues. Germline-derived CDR1 and CDR2 are SGHRS and YFSETQ. Trimming pared 2 bases from V and 0 bases from J, leaving 6 bases between. DNA for the CDR3: TGCGCCAGCAGCTTTCAGGGCTCTGGGGCCAACGTCCTGACTTTC. Residues: CASSFQGSGANVLTF.

The rearrangement uses TRBV7-8 and TRBJ1-1; D not certain. Germline V gives CDR1 SGHVS, CDR2 FQNEAQ. The CDR3 has 13 residues. The V end lost 3 bases, the J end lost 4 bases, and 9 bases lay between the germline ends. CDR3 coding DNA: TGTGCCAGCAGCTTCCGGAGGGCCACTGAAGCTTTCTTT. Translating gives CASSFRRATEAFF.

CDR3 residues: CASATVISSYEQYF. The CDR3 DNA sequence: TGTGCCAGCGCCACCGTTATCAGCTCCTACGAGCAGTACTTC. The rearrangement links TRBV27 to TRBJ2-7; no reliable D call. Germline CDR1 reads MNHEY; CDR2 reads SMNVEV (reference sequence). V was clipped by 8 bases and J by 0 bases, with 14 bases between them. This CDR3 comprises 14 residues.

Only a few counts were recorded for this clone. CDR3 nucleotide sequence: TGTGCCAGCAGCTTACGACAGGGGAGCGAGACTGAAGCTTTCTTT. It is translated as CASSLRQGSETEAFF. This sequence joins TRBV7-9 and TRBJ1-1; TRBD1 matches 8 bases. Trimming at V came to 2 bases and at J to 5 bases, leaving 7 bases not matched to a gene. In germline, CDR1 is SEHNR, CDR2 FQNEAQ (reference sequence). This CDR3 region has 15 residues. Complete variable domain (other parts from reference TRBV7-9 and TRBJ1-1): DTGVSQNPRHKITKRGQNVTFRCDPISEHNRLYWYRQTLGQGPEFLTYFQNEAQLEKSRLLSDRFSAERPKGSFSTLEIQRTEQGDSAMYLCASSLRQGSETEAFFGQGTRLTVV.

The J gene is TRBJ1-2, the V gene TRBV29-1; 7 bases are a match to TRBD1. J gave up 3 bases and V 5 bases, and 12 bases lay outside the gene matches. The CDR3 sequence is 15 residues long. From germline, CDR1 is SQVTM and CDR2 ANQGSEA. CDR3: CSVPGHSRGDYGYTF. CDR3 nucleotides: TGCAGCGTTCCTGGGCACTCCAGGGGGGACTATGGCTACACCTTC.